Presented here are 5 T cell receptor beta chains from one specimen sequenced in a study of blood T cell repertoires in COVID-19. Profiled with immunoSEQ multiplex PCR; TCRdb holds only in-frame clones, not every one. The repertoire consists of some 200,000 clones, with approximately 84% occurring once and the leading ten covering about 6%. The sample comprised peripheral blood. The origin of the receptors is an elderly man with acute or convalescent COVID-19.

V and J are TRBV7-6 and TRBJ1-2, with D possibly being TRBD1 (5 bases). Deletions cut 0 bases from V and 6 bases from J, with 8 bases between. Germline CDR1 reads SGHVS; CDR2 reads FNYEAQ. This CDR3 has 13 amino acids. Written as DNA, the CDR3 is TGTGCCAGCAGCTTAGCAAGGGGCCATGGCTACACCTTC. Translated: CASSLARGHGYTF.

The genes are TRBV5-1 and TRBJ2-7; 14 bases are shared with TRBD2. Germline CDR1 and CDR2: SGHRS and YFSETQ. CDR3 length: 15 amino acids. Trimming removed 3 bases from V and 6 bases from J; junction bases left unmatched: 5. The chain's CDR3 is CASSWGLAGAGEQYF. CDR3 DNA sequence: TGCGCCAGCAGCTGGGGACTAGCGGGAGCGGGCGAGCAGTACTTC. The complete variable domain, with remaining parts taken from reference TRBV5-1 and TRBJ2-7, reads KAGVTQTPRYLIKTRGQQVTLSCSPISGHRSVSWYQQTPGQGLQFLFEYFSETQRNKGNFPGRFSGRQFSNSRSEMNVSTLELGDSALYLCASSWGLAGAGEQYFGPGTRLTVT.

The gene calls are TRBV5-6 and TRBJ2-2; 10 bases match TRBD1. The CDR3 extends over 14 amino acids. V was clipped by 4 bases and J by 13 bases; unmatched bases: 10. In germline, CDR1 is SGHDT, CDR2 YYEEEE. Here the CDR3 reads CASSARQGAGRLFF. Written as DNA, the CDR3 is TGTGCCAGCAGCGCCAGACAGGGGGCGGGGAGGCTGTTTTTT.

The chain links TRBV5-6 to TRBJ2-7; TRBD2 aligns across 8 bases. With 1 base clipped from V and 2 bases from J, the junction kept 5 bases outside the gene matches. Germline loops: CDR1 SGHDT, CDR2 YYEEEE. The CDR3 is made up of 15 amino acids. The CDR3 nucleotides read TGTGCCAGCAGCTTGTGGGCCGGGGGGGCCTACGAGCAGTACTTC. It specifies CASSLWAGGAYEQYF.

The chain recombines TRBV7-2 with TRBJ2-3; 12 positions agree with TRBD1. CDR1 is SGHTA and CDR2 is FQGNSA in the germline V gene. This CDR3 spans 18 amino acids. V lost 5 bases, J lost 0 bases, and 9 bases stayed unmatched. CDR3 loop: CASSPTGTGGPSTDTQYF. CDR3 bases: TGTGCCAGCAGCCCTACCGGGACAGGGGGCCCGAGCACAGATACGCAGTATTTT.